Sequencing of this T cell receptor (beta chain) was carried out in a study of T cell clones after liver transplantation. Background on the study: Tolerant meant at least one year fully off immunosuppression without liver enzymes above twice normal. Broader study findings: Graft donor-reactive T cells possibly entered the graft instead of undergoing deletion.

A note on this clone: The antigen is undetermined.

Produced via immunoSEQ multiplex PCR; TCRdb's table is partial and in-frame only. There are approximately 55,000 clones in the sample; 55% to 75% occur only once, and about 9.9% lies in the top ten. The CDR3 totals 14 residues. V was shortened by 0 bases and J by 1 base, with 7 bases between the two germline ends. Germline assignment: CDR1 SGHNT and CDR2 YYREEE (reference sequence). Thawed unstimulated PBMCs were FACS-sorted by CD3, CD4 and CD8 into two populations. This rearrangement joins TRBV5-4 to TRBJ2-5; D unclear. Specimen: CD4+ T cells from blood, collected about 56 months after liver transplant. This receptor was taken from a human patient who received a liver transplant. The graft donor may have given rise to some T cells. In DNA form, the CDR3 reads TGTGCCAGCAGCTTGGACAGAGCCCAAGAGACCCAGTACTTC. Amino acid sequence: CASSLDRAQETQYF.